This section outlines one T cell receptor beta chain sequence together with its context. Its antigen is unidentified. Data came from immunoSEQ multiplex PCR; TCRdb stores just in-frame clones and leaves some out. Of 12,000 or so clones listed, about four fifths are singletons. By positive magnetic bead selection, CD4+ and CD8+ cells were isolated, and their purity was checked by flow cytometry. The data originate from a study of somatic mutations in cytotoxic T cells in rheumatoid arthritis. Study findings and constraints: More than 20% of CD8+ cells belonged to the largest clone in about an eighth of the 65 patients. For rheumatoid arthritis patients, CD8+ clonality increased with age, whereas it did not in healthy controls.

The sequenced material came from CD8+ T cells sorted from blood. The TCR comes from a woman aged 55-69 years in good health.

CDR3 loop: CASSLAVAGAFEQFF. The CDR3 bases are TGTGCCAGCAGCTTGGCTGTAGCGGGGGCTTTTGAGCAGTTCTTC. The chain carries TRBV5-6 and TRBJ2-1, with 9 bases aligning to TRBD2. CDR1 and CDR2 from the germline V gene are SGHDT and YYEEEE. This CDR3 has 15 amino acids. V shed 0 bases, J shed 9 bases, and the junction held 7 bases outside the gene matches.